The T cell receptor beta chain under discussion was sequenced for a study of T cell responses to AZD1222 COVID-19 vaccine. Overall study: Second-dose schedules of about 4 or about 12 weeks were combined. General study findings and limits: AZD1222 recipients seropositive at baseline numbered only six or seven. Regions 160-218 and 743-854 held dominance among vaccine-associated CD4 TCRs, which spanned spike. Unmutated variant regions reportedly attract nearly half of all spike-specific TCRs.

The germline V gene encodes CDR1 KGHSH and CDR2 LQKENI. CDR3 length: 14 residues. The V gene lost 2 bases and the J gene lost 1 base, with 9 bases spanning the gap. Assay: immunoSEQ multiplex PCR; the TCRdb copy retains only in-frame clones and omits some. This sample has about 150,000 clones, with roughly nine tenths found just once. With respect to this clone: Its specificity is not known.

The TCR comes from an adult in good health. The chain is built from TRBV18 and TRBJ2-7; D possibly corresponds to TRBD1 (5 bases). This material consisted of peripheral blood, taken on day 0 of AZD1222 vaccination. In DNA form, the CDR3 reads TGTGCCAGCTCACCAAGCAGGGATTCCTACGAGCAGTACTTC. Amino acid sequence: CASSPSRDSYEQYF.